The subject of this entry is one TCR beta chain. Sequencing targeted expressed TCRB transcripts, as all isolated RNA had been reverse transcribed. The average output of naive, central memory and regulatory T cell samples was a few million reads. Using immunoSEQ multiplex PCR, the repertoire was profiled, and TCRdb retains in-frame clones only, with some absent. The sample yields 400,000 to 550,000 clones, 9.5% to 12% seen once. The data stem from a study of beta chain features in type 1 diabetes. V shed 5 bases and J shed 0 bases, with 10 bases lying between them. The CDR3 has 14 residues. Germline values: CDR1 SGHTA, CDR2 FQGNSA. Donors underwent one heparinised blood draw, around 120 mL on average.

The sequence was collected from a woman younger than 30 in good health. This rearrangement joins TRBV7-2 to TRBJ1-1, with D tentatively TRBD1 (6 bases). The sequenced sample was naive CD4+ T cells from blood. The CDR3 here is CASSAQGLNTEAFF. CDR3 DNA: TGTGCCAGCAGCGCACAGGGACTGAACACTGAAGCTTTCTTT.